This record concerns one TCR beta chain sequence. This sample stems from a study of shared clonotypes between healthy human individuals. About the study: The plates for each donor numbered three CD4 naive, three CD4 memory, two CD8 naive and one CD8 memory.

Per the study methods: For the immunoSEQ data, sequences were junction-only without quality scores, so filtering differed. The table came from immunoSEQ multiplex PCR; TCRdb's copy has only in-frame clones and leaves some out. The V and J calls and clone size were taken over from that table, and D and trimming were inferred from the DNA. The table records approximately 1.4 million clones, 95% to 99% of them present only once. The sequenced sample consisted of naive CD4+ T cells sorted from blood. The subset: CD45RA+ positively selected. The clonotype comes from a man aged 30-40 years in good health.

The CDR3 spells CASSNRGLFGTEAFF. For the CDR3, the DNA is TGTGCCAGTAGTAACAGGGGCCTTTTTGGCACTGAAGCTTTCTTT. The chain employs TRBV19 and TRBJ1-1; 7 nucleotides match TRBD1. This CDR3 comprises 15 residues. Per the germline V gene, CDR1 is LNHDA and CDR2 is SQIVND (reference sequence). The V gene end was trimmed by 4 bases and the J gene end by 4 bases; junction bases not matched to a gene: 9.